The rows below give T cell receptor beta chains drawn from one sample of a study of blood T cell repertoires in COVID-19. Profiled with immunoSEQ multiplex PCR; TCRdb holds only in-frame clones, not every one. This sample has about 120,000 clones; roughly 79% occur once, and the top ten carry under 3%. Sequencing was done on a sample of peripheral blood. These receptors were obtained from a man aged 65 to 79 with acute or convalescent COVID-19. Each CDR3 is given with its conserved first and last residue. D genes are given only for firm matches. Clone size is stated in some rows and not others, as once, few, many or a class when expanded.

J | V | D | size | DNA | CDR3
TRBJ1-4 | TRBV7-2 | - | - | TGTGCCAGCAGCTTAGGGAGGGGATGGTATGAAAAACTGTTTTTT | CASSLGRGWYEKLFF
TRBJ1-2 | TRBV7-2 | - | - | TGTGCCAGCAGCTGGGGAGGGGGTGGCTACACCTTC | CASSWGGGGYTF
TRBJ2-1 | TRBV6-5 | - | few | TGTGCCAGCAGTTACCGCCCCTTCGGTGCCCGGAATGAGCAGTTCTTC | CASSYRPFGARNEQFF
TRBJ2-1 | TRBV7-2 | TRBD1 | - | TGTGCCAGCAGCTCGGACAGGGGGTACAATGAGCAGTTCTTC | CASSSDRGYNEQFF
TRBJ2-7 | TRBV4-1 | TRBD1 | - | TGCGCCAGCAGCCAAACAGGGGTTTTAGTCCACGAGCAGTACTTC | CASSQTGVLVHEQYF
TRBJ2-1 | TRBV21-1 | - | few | TGTGCCAGCAGCAAAGGGACAGGGGCTCTGGATGAGCAGTTCTTC | CASSKGTGALDEQFF
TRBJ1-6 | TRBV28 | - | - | TGTGCCAGCAGTTTACGGGACACCTATTCACCCCTCCACTTT | CASSLRDTYSPLHF
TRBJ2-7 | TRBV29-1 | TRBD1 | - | TGCAGCGTGAATCGGGACAGAGCGACTAAGCAGTACTTC | CSVNRDRATKQYF
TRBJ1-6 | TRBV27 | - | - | TGTGCCAGCAGTTCGGACAGCCCATGGAATTCACCCCTCCACTTT | CASSSDSPWNSPLHF
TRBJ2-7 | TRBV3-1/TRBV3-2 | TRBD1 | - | TGTGCCAGCAGCTTACAGGGGTTCGAGCTCGAGCAGTACTTC | CASSLQGFELEQYF
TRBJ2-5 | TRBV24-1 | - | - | TGTGCCACCAGTCTAACCGGGGCCCAGTACTTC | CATSLTGAQYF
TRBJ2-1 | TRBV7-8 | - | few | TGTGCCAGCAGCTTGGGACTGCGAAATGAGCAGTTCTTC | CASSLGLRNEQFF
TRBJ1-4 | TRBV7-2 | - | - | TGTGCCAGCAGCTTAGATGGGCAGGGGCGGGATGAAAAACTGTTTTTT | CASSLDGQGRDEKLFF
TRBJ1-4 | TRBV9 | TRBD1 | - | TGTGCCAGCAGCCTAGGACAGGTTGGTGAAAAACTGTTTTTT | CASSLGQVGEKLFF
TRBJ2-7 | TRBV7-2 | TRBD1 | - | TGTGCCGTCAGACAGGGTCCCTACGAGCAGTACTTC | CAVRQGPYEQYF
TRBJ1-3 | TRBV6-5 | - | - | TGTGCCAGCAGTACCAGGGAGGCTGCTGGAAACACCATATATTTT | CASSTREAAGNTIYF
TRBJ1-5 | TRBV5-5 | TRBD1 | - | TGTGCCAGCAGCCTCTCAGGGGGCCGGGGACAGCCCCAGCATTTT | CASSLSGGRGQPQHF
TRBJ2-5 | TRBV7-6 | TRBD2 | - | TGTGCCAGCAGCTTAGGCAAGACTAGCGGGGGCCAAGAGACCCAGTACTTC | CASSLGKTSGGQETQYF
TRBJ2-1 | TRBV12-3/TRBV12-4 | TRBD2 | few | TGTGCCAGCAGCCGTAGCGGGGGGCCCCAGCAGTTCTTC | CASSRSGGPQQFF
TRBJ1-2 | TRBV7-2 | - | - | TGTGCCAGCAGCCCCGGAGACTATGGCTACACCTTC | CASSPGDYGYTF
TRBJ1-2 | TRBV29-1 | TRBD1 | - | TGCAGTGCCGAAGACAGGGCTAACTATGGCTACACCTTC | CSAEDRANYGYTF
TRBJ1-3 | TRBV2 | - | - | TGTGCCAGCAGTGAGGTCAGGGTCATCGGGAACACCATATATTTT | CASSEVRVIGNTIYF
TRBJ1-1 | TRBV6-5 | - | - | TGTGCCAGCAGAAAACAGGGGAACACTGAAGCTTTCTTT | CASRKQGNTEAFF
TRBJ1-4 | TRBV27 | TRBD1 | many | TGTGCCAGCAGTTCGAAACCGGGACAGCACGCAACTAATGAAAAACTGTTTTTT | CASSSKPGQHATNEKLFF
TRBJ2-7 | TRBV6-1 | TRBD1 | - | TGTGCCAGCAGTGATGGGGACAGCGGATCCTACGAGCAGTACTTC | CASSDGDSGSYEQYF
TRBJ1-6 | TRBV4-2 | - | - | TGTGCCAGCAGCCTGTCTCAGAGCACAGGGCGCGATTCACCCCTCCACTTT | CASSLSQSTGRDSPLHF
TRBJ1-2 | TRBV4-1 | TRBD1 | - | TGCGCCAGCAGCCAAGATAGACAGGGGACAAGCTATGGCTACACCTTC | CASSQDRQGTSYGYTF
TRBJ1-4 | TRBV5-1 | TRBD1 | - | TGCGCCAGCAGCGGACAGGGGGCCTCTAATGAAAAACTGTTTTTT | CASSGQGASNEKLFF